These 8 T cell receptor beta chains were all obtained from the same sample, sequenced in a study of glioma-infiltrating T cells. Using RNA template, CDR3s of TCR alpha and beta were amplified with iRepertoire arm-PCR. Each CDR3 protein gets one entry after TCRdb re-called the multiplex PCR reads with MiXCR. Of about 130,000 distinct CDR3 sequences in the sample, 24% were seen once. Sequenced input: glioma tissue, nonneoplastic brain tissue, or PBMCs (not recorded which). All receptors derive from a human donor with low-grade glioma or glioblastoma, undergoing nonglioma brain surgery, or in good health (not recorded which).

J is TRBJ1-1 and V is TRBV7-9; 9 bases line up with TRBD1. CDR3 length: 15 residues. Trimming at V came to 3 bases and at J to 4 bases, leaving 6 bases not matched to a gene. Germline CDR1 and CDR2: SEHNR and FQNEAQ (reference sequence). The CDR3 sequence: CASSFYRGQGTEAFF. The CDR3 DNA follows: TGTGCCAGCAGCTTCTACAGGGGGCAAGGCACTGAAGCTTTCTTT.

In DNA form, the CDR3 reads TGCGCCAGCACGGGGTTGGGCAGTTACAATGAGCAGTTCTTC. It is translated as CASTGLGSYNEQFF. The rearrangement links TRBV5-1 to TRBJ2-1; possible D gene TRBD2, 5 bases. The CDR3 contains 14 residues. Trimming left V 6 bases short and J 4 bases short, with 14 bases between. Germline-derived CDR1 and CDR2 are SGHRS and YFSETQ.

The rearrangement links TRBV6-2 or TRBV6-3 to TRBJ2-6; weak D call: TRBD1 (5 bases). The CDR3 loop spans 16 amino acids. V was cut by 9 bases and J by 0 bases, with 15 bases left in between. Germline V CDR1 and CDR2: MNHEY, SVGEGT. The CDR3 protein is CARPSQESSGANVLTF. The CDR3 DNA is TGTGCCAGACCCTCACAGGAATCCTCTGGGGCCAACGTCCTGACTTTC.

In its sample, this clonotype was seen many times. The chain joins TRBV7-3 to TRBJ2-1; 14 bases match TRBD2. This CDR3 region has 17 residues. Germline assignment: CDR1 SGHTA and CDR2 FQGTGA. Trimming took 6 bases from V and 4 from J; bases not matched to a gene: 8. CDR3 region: CASRPPGLAGEYNEQFF. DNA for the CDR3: TGTGCCAGCAGGCCGCCGGGACTAGCGGGGGAATACAATGAGCAGTTCTTC.

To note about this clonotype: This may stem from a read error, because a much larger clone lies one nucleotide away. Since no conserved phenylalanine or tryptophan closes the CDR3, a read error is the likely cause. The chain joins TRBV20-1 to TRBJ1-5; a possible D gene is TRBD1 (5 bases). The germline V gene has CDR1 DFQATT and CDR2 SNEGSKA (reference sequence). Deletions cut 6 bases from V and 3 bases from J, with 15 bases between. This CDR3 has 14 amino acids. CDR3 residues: CSARGRVDNQPQHL. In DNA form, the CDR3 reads TGCAGTGCCCGGGGCAGGGTTGACAATCAGCCCCAGCATCTT.

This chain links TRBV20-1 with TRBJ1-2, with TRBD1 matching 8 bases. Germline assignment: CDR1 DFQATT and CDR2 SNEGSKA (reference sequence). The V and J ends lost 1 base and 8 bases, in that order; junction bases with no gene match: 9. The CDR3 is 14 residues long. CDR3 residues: CSARAQGAVEGYTF. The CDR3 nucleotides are TGCAGTGCTAGAGCTCAGGGGGCGGTCGAAGGCTACACCTTC.

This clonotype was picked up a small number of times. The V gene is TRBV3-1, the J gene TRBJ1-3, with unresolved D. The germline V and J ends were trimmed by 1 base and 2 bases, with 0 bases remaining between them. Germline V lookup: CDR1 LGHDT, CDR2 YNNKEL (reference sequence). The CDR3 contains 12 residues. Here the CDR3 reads CASSQAGNTIYF. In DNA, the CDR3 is TGTGCCAGCAGCCAAGCTGGAAACACCATATATTTT. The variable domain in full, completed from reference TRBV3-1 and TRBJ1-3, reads DTAVSQTPKYLVTQMGNDKSIKCEQNLGHDTMYWYKQDSKKFLKIMFSYNNKELIINETVPNRFSPKSPDKAHLNLHINSLELGDSAVYFCASSQAGNTIYFGEGSWLTVV.

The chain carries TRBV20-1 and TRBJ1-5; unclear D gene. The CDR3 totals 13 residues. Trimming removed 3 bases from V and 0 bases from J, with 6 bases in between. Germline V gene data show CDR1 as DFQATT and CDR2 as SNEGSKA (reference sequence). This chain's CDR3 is CSASSVSNQPQHF. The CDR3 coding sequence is TGCAGTGCTAGCTCTGTTAGCAATCAGCCCCAGCATTTT.